Listed below are T cell receptor beta chains from one sample, sequenced in a study of blood T cell repertoires in COVID-19. TCRdb's table, derived via immunoSEQ multiplex PCR, lists solely in-frame clones and lacks some. The sample carries 35,000 to 45,000 clones, roughly 90% recorded once. Sequenced sample: peripheral blood. The source of these receptors is a man in his 70s with active COVID-19. The CDR3 runs from the conserved cysteine through the conserved F or W. The D gene is left open where the match is weak. Where a row states a size, it is once, few, many or the class of an expanded clone; other rows omit it.

D,size,J,V,DNA,CDR3
TRBD1,NA,TRBJ1-1,TRBV7-6,TGTGCCAGCAGCTTAGTAGCTTGGACAGGGAGTTTGACTGAAGCTTTCTTT,CASSLVAWTGSLTEAFF
NA,few,TRBJ1-1,TRBV4-2,TGTGCCAGCAGCCAAGATCTGGGAGGGTGGCTCACTGAAGCTTTCTTT,CASSQDLGGWLTEAFF
TRBD1,NA,TRBJ1-1,TRBV4-1,TGCGCCAGCAGCCACGCCCATCGGGGCAGGGGGTACACTGAAGCTTTCTTT,CASSHAHRGRGYTEAFF
TRBD1,NA,TRBJ2-3,TRBV27,TGTGCCAGCAAGGGACAGGGGGCGCTTAAAGGGGATACGCAGTATTTT,CASKGQGALKGDTQYF
TRBD2,NA,TRBJ2-5,TRBV4-1,TGCGCCAGCAGCCAATGGGGACTAGCTGGGGAGACCCAGTACTTC,CASSQWGLAGETQYF
NA,NA,TRBJ1-3,TRBV29-1,TGCAGCGTTGCATACCCCACAAAGGGAAACACCATATATTTT,CSVAYPTKGNTIYF
TRBD2,few,TRBJ2-7,TRBV15,TGTGCCACCAGCAGAGGTGCGGGACTAGCCTCCGAGCAGTACTTC,CATSRGAGLASEQYF
NA,NA,TRBJ2-3,TRBV19,TGTGCCAGTAGTACCAGACAGAAGGCAGATACGCAGTATTTT,CASSTRQKADTQYF
TRBD2,NA,TRBJ2-5,TRBV7-2,TGTGCCAGCAGCTTAACTAGCGGGAGGTTCGAGACCCAGTACTTC,CASSLTSGRFETQYF
NA,NA,TRBJ2-7,TRBV7-2,TGTGCCAGCAGCTATAGACAAGGATACTACGAGCAGTACTTC,CASSYRQGYYEQYF
NA,NA,TRBJ2-1,TRBV27,TGTGCCAGCAGTTTCAGGGGACACTCCTACAATGAGCAGTTCTTC,CASSFRGHSYNEQFF
NA,NA,TRBJ2-1,TRBV6-5,TGTGCCAGCAGGGACAAACACAATGAGCAGTTCTTC,CASRDKHNEQFF
NA,NA,TRBJ1-1,TRBV12-3/TRBV12-4,TGTGCCAGCAGCCTACAGGGTATCACTGAAGCTTTCTTT,CASSLQGITEAFF
NA,once,TRBJ2-7,TRBV28,TGTGCCAGCAGCCTTGACACCCCCTACGAGCAGTACTTC,CASSLDTPYEQYF
NA,NA,TRBJ1-2,TRBV5-4,TGTGCCAGCAGCTTGAGCCAGCGGGGCTACACCTTC,CASSLSQRGYTF
TRBD1,once,TRBJ2-4,TRBV6-5,TGTGCCAGCAGAGAGACAGGGCTAGCCAAAAACATTCAGTACTTC,CASRETGLAKNIQYF
TRBD1,NA,TRBJ2-7,TRBV9,TGTGCCAGCAGCAACCGGACAGGGGGCCTATTCTCCTACGAGCAGTACTTC,CASSNRTGGLFSYEQYF
NA,NA,TRBJ2-3,TRBV4-3,TGCGCCAGCAGCCAAGGTTCCCCCGAGACTAGCACAGATACGCAGTATTTT,CASSQGSPETSTDTQYF
TRBD2,few,TRBJ2-7,TRBV19,TGTGCCAGTAGTGGGTCGGGAGGTTACGAGCAGTACTTC,CASSGSGGYEQYF
NA,NA,TRBJ2-7,TRBV11-3,TGTGCCAGCAGCTTAGCAAACTCCTACGAGCAGTACTTC,CASSLANSYEQYF
NA,NA,TRBJ2-2,TRBV7-3,TGTGCCAGCAGCTCCACCCCAGGGTTTAACACCGGGGAGCTGTTTTTT,CASSSTPGFNTGELFF
TRBD1,once,TRBJ1-2,TRBV30,TGTGCCTGGAGTGAAGGACAGGGGGAATATGGCTACACCTTC,CAWSEGQGEYGYTF
NA,NA,TRBJ2-7,TRBV4-1,TGCGCCAGCAGCCAAGGACGGGACACTACTATGGGGGAGCAGTACTTC,CASSQGRDTTMGEQYF
NA,NA,TRBJ2-7,TRBV29-1,TGCAGCGTTGAAGAAGGACAAGCCTACGAGCAGTACTTC,CSVEEGQAYEQYF
NA,NA,TRBJ1-1,TRBV5-1,TGCGCCAGCAGCCCCCACGGAGGGCGGTCGACTGAAGCTTTCTTT,CASSPHGGRSTEAFF
TRBD2,NA,TRBJ2-3,TRBV5-1,TGCGCCAGCAGCTCCGGGACTAGCGGCACAGATACGCAGTATTTT,CASSSGTSGTDTQYF
TRBD1,once,TRBJ1-2,TRBV28,TGTGCCAGCAGTCCCGAGACAGGGTATCCTAACTATGGCTACACCTTC,CASSPETGYPNYGYTF
NA,NA,TRBJ2-5,TRBV6-5,TGTGCCAGCGCCTGGGGGGGGCCTAGGGAGACCCAGTACTTC,CASAWGGPRETQYF
NA,NA,TRBJ2-7,TRBV28,TGTGCCAGCAGGGTCCTCGGAAGGGGGGGCTCCTACGAGCAGTACTTC,CASRVLGRGGSYEQYF
NA,once,TRBJ1-1,TRBV2,TGTGCCAGCAGTGAATCCATAAGGGGGAAGGGAGCTTTCTTT,CASSESIRGKGAFF
NA,NA,TRBJ2-2,TRBV7-2,TGTGCCAGCAGTCACCACGACACGAACACCGGGGAGCTGTTTTTT,CASSHHDTNTGELFF
NA,NA,TRBJ1-1,TRBV28,TGTGCCAGCAGTTTATGGAGGGGGGGCGTAAACACTGAAGCTTTCTTT,CASSLWRGGVNTEAFF
TRBD1,NA,TRBJ1-2,TRBV7-2,TGTGCCAGCAGCTTCATCACCGGGACAGGAGGTGGCTACACCTTC,CASSFITGTGGGYTF
NA,NA,TRBJ2-7,TRBV5-3,TGTGCCAGAAGCTTGCATCTTTCAGTTCACTACGAGCAGTACTTC,CARSLHLSVHYEQYF
NA,NA,TRBJ2-2,TRBV7-2,TGTGCCAGCAGCTTAGTTTCCCGCACCGGGGAGCTGTTTTTT,CASSLVSRTGELFF
NA,NA,TRBJ2-2,TRBV6-2/TRBV6-3,TGTGCCAGCAGTTACCGAACAGGGACCGGGGAGCTGTTTTTT,CASSYRTGTGELFF
NA,NA,TRBJ2-5,TRBV20-1,TGCAGTGCTAGTCCTCAAGGAGGACTGTACCAAGAGACCCAGTACTTC,CSASPQGGLYQETQYF
NA,NA,TRBJ2-1,TRBV28,TGTGCCAGCAGATTCGACACTGGGCACAATGAGCAGTTCTTC,CASRFDTGHNEQFF
TRBD1,NA,TRBJ2-1,TRBV6-5,TGTGCCAGCAGCCAAGACAGGGGCCTAGGGCATGAGCAGTTCTTC,CASSQDRGLGHEQFF
TRBD1,NA,TRBJ2-2,TRBV24-1,TGTGCCACCAAGGGACAGGGCTACACCGGGGAGCTGTTTTTT,CATKGQGYTGELFF
TRBD1,NA,TRBJ1-2,TRBV28,TGTGCCAGCAGCCCAGGGGGCCAAGACTATGGCTACACCTTC,CASSPGGQDYGYTF
TRBD2,NA,TRBJ2-1,TRBV27,TGTGCCAGCAGTATCCCGGGACTAGCTGATGAGCAGTTCTTC,CASSIPGLADEQFF